This T cell receptor beta chain was documented in a study of OX40 agonist ivuxolimab in advanced cancers. The protocol was immunoSEQ multiplex PCR, while the TCRdb copy is restricted to in-frame clones and leaves out a portion. The sample has about 79,000 clones; 88% are singletons. The V gene lost 10 bases and the J gene lost 2 bases, with 14 bases spanning the gap. The CDR3 extends over 13 amino acids. Germline V CDR1 and CDR2: MDHEN, SYDVKM. The input for sequencing was CD4+ or CD8+ T cells sorted from blood, taken in a trial of the OX40 agonist ivuxolimab. The sequence was collected from an adult with an advanced solid tumor such as melanoma, head and neck, liver or kidney cancer. The rearrangement uses TRBV28 and TRBJ1-2, with a possible D match to TRBD1 (5 bases). The CDR3: CAINPGRNYGYTF. The CDR3 DNA reads TGTGCCATCAATCCGGGACGGAACTATGGCTACACCTTC.